Detailed here is one T cell receptor (beta chain). The antigen remains undetermined. At one of its ends the junction is not consistent with the germline gene, which may arise from a read error. These data originate in a study of tumor-infiltrating lymphocytes in primary liver carcinoma. Regarding the study as a whole: Whereas tumor region pairs overlapped more, tumor-adjacent and tumor-blood pairs overlapped less. Detection in all five tumor regions applied to only about 7-25% of top clones.

The CDR3 sequence is 12 residues long. Germline V gives CDR1 MDHEN, CDR2 SYDVKM. Both RNA and DNA were isolated together from around 20-30 mg of bulk tissue that had not been sorted. Through surgical resection, the patients' primary liver carcinoma was treated. Each sampled tumor had five separate regions taken from it. From approximately 530 ng of total RNA, TCR beta-specific cDNA was reverse-transcribed using a constant-region primer. Nested multiplex PCR, run for three rounds with slightly modified ARM-PCR, yielded TCR beta libraries. The study ran its first two PCR rounds for 9 to 10 cycles each, using TRBV1-TRBV30 forward primers and a C-beta reverse primer. TCRdb reprocessed the multiplex PCR reads via MiXCR and lists one record per CDR3 protein. Here the sample spans 40,000 to 55,000 distinct CDR3 sequences, over 75% being singletons.

The clonotype originates from a man in his forties with primary liver carcinoma and hepatitis B virus infection. J is TRBJ2-7 and V is TRBV28, with 7 nucleotides matching TRBD2. The sample comprised liver tumor tissue from sampling region 5. Indicated subset: tumor region T5, tumor centre. CDR3 coding DNA: TGCGCCAGCAGTTGGGACTATAGCGAGCAGTACTTC. The encoded protein is CASSWDYSEQYF.